This T cell receptor (beta chain) was found in a study of shared clonotypes between healthy human individuals. Measured with immunoSEQ multiplex PCR; TCRdb has only the in-frame clones, and not every one. The sample includes 600,000 or so clones, 85% to 95% seen only once; the top ten take about 0.11%. Study-wide findings and caveats: Compared with clonotypes that all four donors shared, non-shared clonotypes had lower generation probabilities. Only a few donors were included, so the genetic and exposure-history diversity represented was limited.

Naive CD8 isolation took CD45RO-negative cells positively selected for CCR7 and excluded terminally differentiated effector memory CD45RA+ cells. For this clone: What it binds is unknown.

This clonotype was sampled from a woman in her twenties or thirties in good health. The sample was naive CD8+ T cells sorted from blood.

The CDR3 DNA reads TGTGCCAGCAGCTTGATAGAGGGCTCCTACGAGCAGTACTTC. Protein: CASSLIEGSYEQYF. The chain links TRBV5-5 to TRBJ2-7; D possibly corresponds to TRBD2 (5 bases). The CDR3 extends over 14 amino acids. Trimming left V 1 base short and J 0 bases short, with 8 bases between. The germline V gene has CDR1 SGHKS and CDR2 YYEKEE (reference sequence).